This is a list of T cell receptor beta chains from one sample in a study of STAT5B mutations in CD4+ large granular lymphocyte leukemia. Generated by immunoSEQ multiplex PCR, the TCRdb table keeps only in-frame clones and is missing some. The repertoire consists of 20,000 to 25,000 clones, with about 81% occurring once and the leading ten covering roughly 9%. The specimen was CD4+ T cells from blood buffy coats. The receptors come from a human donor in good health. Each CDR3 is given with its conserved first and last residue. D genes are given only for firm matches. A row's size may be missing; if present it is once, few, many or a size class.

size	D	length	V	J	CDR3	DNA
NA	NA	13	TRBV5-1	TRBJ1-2	CASSLDRVHGYTF	TGCGCCAGCAGCTTGGACAGGGTCCATGGCTACACCTTC
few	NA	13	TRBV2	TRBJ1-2	CASSEIQGIGYTF	TGTGCCAGCAGTGAGATACAGGGTATTGGCTACACCTTC
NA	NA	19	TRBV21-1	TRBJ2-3	CASSKVPQGLAGTSDTQYF	TGTGCCAGCAGCAAAGTCCCTCAGGGACTAGCGGGAACGTCGGATACGCAGTATTTT
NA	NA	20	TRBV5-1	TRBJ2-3	CASSAGHQGVGGQSTDTQYF	TGCGCCAGCAGCGCCGGCCACCAGGGGGTCGGGGGCCAAAGCACAGATACGCAGTATTTT
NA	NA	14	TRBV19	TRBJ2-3	CASSIGVVTDTQYF	TGTGCCAGTAGTATTGGGGTAGTTACAGATACGCAGTATTTT
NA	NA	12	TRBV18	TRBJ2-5	CASSPSQETQYF	TGTGCCAGCTCACCGTCTCAAGAGACCCAGTACTTC
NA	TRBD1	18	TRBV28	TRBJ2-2	CASSGGWGTGSFTGELFF	TGTGCCAGCAGTGGCGGCTGGGGGACAGGGAGTTTCACCGGGGAGCTGTTTTTT
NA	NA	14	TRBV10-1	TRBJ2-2	CASSRGTNTGELFF	TGCGCCAGCAGCCGGGGGACAAACACCGGGGAGCTGTTTTTT
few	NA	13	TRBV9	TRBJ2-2	CASSPQSTGELFF	TGTGCCAGCAGCCCTCAATCGACCGGGGAGCTGTTTTTT
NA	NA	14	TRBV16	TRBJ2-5	CASSQGGPSVTQYF	TGTGCCAGCAGCCAAGGGGGACCCTCGGTGACCCAGTACTTC
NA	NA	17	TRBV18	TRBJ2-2	CASSPRGHTANTGELFF	TGTGCCAGCTCACCACGTGGACATACAGCGAACACCGGGGAGCTGTTTTTT
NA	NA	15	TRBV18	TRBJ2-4	CASSPVGWAKNIQYF	TGTGCCAGCTCACCAGTAGGGTGGGCCAAAAACATTCAGTACTTC
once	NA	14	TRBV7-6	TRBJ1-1	CASSFGGGNTEAFF	TGTGCCAGCAGTTTCGGGGGGGGTAACACTGAAGCTTTCTTT
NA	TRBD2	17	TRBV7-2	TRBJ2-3	CASSLLAGGPNTDTQYF	TGTGCCAGCAGCTTACTAGCGGGGGGGCCGAACACAGATACGCAGTATTTT
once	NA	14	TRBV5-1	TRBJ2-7	CASSLGLAQYEQYF	TGCGCCAGCAGCTTGGGTCTAGCGCAATACGAGCAGTACTTC
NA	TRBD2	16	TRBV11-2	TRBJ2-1	CASSLDPWTSVNEQFF	TGTGCCAGCAGCTTAGATCCTTGGACTAGCGTGAATGAGCAGTTCTTC
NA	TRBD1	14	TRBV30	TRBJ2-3	CAWRGDRSTDTQYF	TGTGCCTGGAGGGGGGACAGGAGCACAGATACGCAGTATTTT
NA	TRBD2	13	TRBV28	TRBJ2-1	CASTPLSGTEQFF	TGTGCCAGCACTCCCCTTAGCGGGACTGAGCAGTTCTTC
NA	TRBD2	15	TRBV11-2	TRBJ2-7	CASSLGPAGVYEQYF	TGTGCCAGCAGCTTAGGACCAGCGGGGGTCTACGAGCAGTACTTC
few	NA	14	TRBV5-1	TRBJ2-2	CASSLYPGSGELFF	TGCGCCAGCAGCTTGTATCCCGGATCCGGGGAGCTGTTTTTT